This is a list of T cell receptor beta chains from one sample in a study of CD8 T cells in ankylosing spondylitis. MiXCR, run by TCRdb on the 5' RACE reads, gives a single entry per CDR3 protein. The sample has about 160,000 distinct CDR3 sequences, under 45% seen once. Material: synovial fluid, either unsorted or a sorted T cell fraction (not recorded which). These receptors all come from a male donor with ankylosing spondylitis. The CDR3 runs from the conserved cysteine through the conserved F or W. Fields, in order: J gene, D gene, clone size, V gene, CDR3 DNA, CDR3 protein. D genes are given only for firm matches. Some rows mark clone size as missing; the rest say once, few, many or name a class of expanded clone.

j_gene: TRBJ2-2; d_gene: NA; abundance: NA; v_gene: TRBV4-1; CDR3nt: TGCGCCAGCAGCCAAGAACCCGGGGAGCTGTTTTTT; CDR3aa: CASSQEPGELFF
j_gene: TRBJ2-3; d_gene: NA; abundance: many; v_gene: TRBV4-1; CDR3nt: TGCGCCAGCAGCCAAGATGGGCTCCGGCAGTATTTT; CDR3aa: CASSQDGLRQYF
j_gene: TRBJ2-1; d_gene: TRBD1; abundance: many; v_gene: TRBV15; CDR3nt: TGTGCCACCAGCAGGACAGGGGACTCCTACAATGAGCAGTTCTTC; CDR3aa: CATSRTGDSYNEQFF
j_gene: TRBJ2-7; d_gene: TRBD1; abundance: NA; v_gene: TRBV15; CDR3nt: TGTGCCACCAGCCCATACCCCTCGGACAGGAAGAATAGGTACGAGCAGTACTTC; CDR3aa: CATSPYPSDRKNRYEQYF
j_gene: TRBJ2-2; d_gene: NA; abundance: NA; v_gene: TRBV10-3; CDR3nt: TGTGCCATCAGCAGAACCTGGCGGTACACCGGGGAGCTGTTTTTT; CDR3aa: CAISRTWRYTGELFF
j_gene: TRBJ2-7; d_gene: TRBD2; abundance: few; v_gene: TRBV2; CDR3nt: TGTGCCAGCAGTGAATTTCGACTAGCGGGTGCAGTGGGGTACGAGCAGTACTTC; CDR3aa: CASSEFRLAGAVGYEQYF
j_gene: TRBJ2-1; d_gene: NA; abundance: NA; v_gene: TRBV2; CDR3nt: TGTGCCAGCAACTCTGGGGGAAATGAGCAGTTCTTC; CDR3aa: CASNSGGNEQFF
j_gene: TRBJ2-2; d_gene: NA; abundance: few; v_gene: TRBV10-2; CDR3nt: TGCGCCAGCTTAGCTTCAGCCGGGGAGCTGTTTTTT; CDR3aa: CASLASAGELFF
j_gene: TRBJ1-3; d_gene: NA; abundance: NA; v_gene: TRBV7-9; CDR3nt: TGTGCCAGCAGCGTCACGGTTAGCTCTGGAAACACCATATATTTT; CDR3aa: CASSVTVSSGNTIYF
j_gene: TRBJ2-7; d_gene: NA; abundance: NA; v_gene: TRBV20-1; CDR3nt: TGCAGTGCCACTCTGGGCAGGGGATCCTACGAGCAGTACTTC; CDR3aa: CSATLGRGSYEQYF
j_gene: TRBJ2-7; d_gene: NA; abundance: few; v_gene: TRBV3-1; CDR3nt: TGTGCCAGCAGCCAATCGAACGAGCAGTACTTC; CDR3aa: CASSQSNEQYF
j_gene: TRBJ2-7; d_gene: NA; abundance: few; v_gene: TRBV24-1; CDR3nt: TGTGCCACCCGCCAGGTTAGGCAGTACTTC; CDR3aa: CATRQVRQYF
j_gene: TRBJ2-7; d_gene: TRBD1; abundance: once; v_gene: TRBV15; CDR3nt: TGTGCCACCAGCAGAGGGGCCGGGACAGGGCCTAACTACGAGCAGTACTTC; CDR3aa: CATSRGAGTGPNYEQYF
j_gene: TRBJ2-7; d_gene: NA; abundance: NA; v_gene: TRBV7-8; CDR3nt: TGTGCCAGCAGCCCCAGGGTAGGGGCCGCCTCCTACGAGCAGTACTTC; CDR3aa: CASSPRVGAASYEQYF
j_gene: TRBJ2-2; d_gene: NA; abundance: once; v_gene: TRBV7-9; CDR3nt: TGTGCCAGCAGCTTGCCAAACACCGGGGAGCTGTTTTTT; CDR3aa: CASSLPNTGELFF
j_gene: TRBJ2-5; d_gene: NA; abundance: many; v_gene: TRBV25-1; CDR3nt: TGTGCCAGCATATTCCAAGAGACCCAGTACTTC; CDR3aa: CASIFQETQYF
j_gene: TRBJ2-7; d_gene: NA; abundance: NA; v_gene: TRBV5-6; CDR3nt: TGTGCCAGCAGAAGGACCCGGTTTGGTGAGCAGTACTTC; CDR3aa: CASRRTRFGEQYF
j_gene: TRBJ2-5; d_gene: NA; abundance: many; v_gene: TRBV6-2/TRBV6-3; CDR3nt: TGTGCCAGCAGTTACGGGTTTGTAGCGGCAAGTAAAGAGACCCAGTACTTC; CDR3aa: CASSYGFVAASKETQYF